One and the same sample provided the 9 T cell receptor beta chains below, sequenced in a study of blood T cell repertoires in COVID-19. The protocol was immunoSEQ multiplex PCR, while the TCRdb copy is restricted to in-frame clones and leaves out a portion. The sample consists of 150,000 or so clones, 79% of them appearing once. Specimen: peripheral blood. Receptor source: a woman aged 55-69 years with COVID-19, enrolled during active disease.

The rearrangement uses TRBV5-1 and TRBJ1-4, with a possible D match to TRBD1 (6 bases). CDR1 and CDR2 from the germline V gene are SGHRS and YFSETQ. The V end was cut by 7 bases, the J end by 1 base, with 14 bases between. CDR3 length: 15 residues. The CDR3 reads CASRREGGTNEKLFF. The CDR3 coding sequence is TGCGCCAGCCGGCGGGAGGGGGGAACTAATGAAAAACTGTTTTTT. The full variable domain, with the rest looked up from reference TRBV5-1 and TRBJ1-4, is KAGVTQTPRYLIKTRGQQVTLSCSPISGHRSVSWYQQTPGQGLQFLFEYFSETQRNKGNFPGRFSGRQFSNSRSEMNVSTLELGDSALYLCASRREGGTNEKLFFGSGTQLSVL.

There are many counts of this clone. The genes are TRBV5-1 and TRBJ1-2; D is undetermined. The CDR3 sequence is 14 residues long. Germline V gene lookup returns CDR1 SGHRS and CDR2 YFSETQ. V dropped 0 bases and J dropped 5 bases, with 11 bases sitting between them. DNA for the CDR3: TGCGCCAGCAGCTTGGAACATGTCGGGTATGGCTACACCTTC. As protein: CASSLEHVGYGYTF.

V gene TRBV27 combines with J gene TRBJ1-2; tentatively, D is TRBD1 (5 bases). CDR1 is MNHEY, CDR2 SMNVEV, per germline (reference sequence). Between the trimmed V and J ends, which lost 3 bases and 2 bases, there was a span of 7 bases. The CDR3 loop spans 13 amino acids. The CDR3 nucleotides are TGTGCCAGCAGTTTCCCAGGGAACTATGGCTACACCTTC. Protein sequence: CASSFPGNYGYTF.

The rearrangement joins TRBV6-6 to TRBJ2-3; D is uncertain. Germline V gives CDR1 MNHNY, CDR2 SVGAGI (reference sequence). V was cut by 2 bases and J by 6 bases, with 15 bases left in between. The CDR3 spans 15 residues. The CDR3 coding sequence is TGTGCCAGCAGTTACCAGACTGGATACGGGGATACGCAGTATTTT. This sequence encodes CASSYQTGYGDTQYF.

This chain links TRBV28 with TRBJ1-6; D is uncertain. The CDR3 contains 15 residues. V lost 7 bases and J lost 0, with 10 bases in between. The V gene's germline CDR1 is MDHEN and CDR2 SYDVKM. CDR3 protein: CASIRGFSYNSPLHF. The CDR3 DNA is TGTGCCAGCATAAGAGGATTCTCCTATAATTCACCCCTCCACTTT.

This chain links TRBV6-1 with TRBJ1-5, with D unresolved. Germline assignment: CDR1 MNHNS and CDR2 SASEGT. This CDR3 has 13 residues. V was shortened by 3 bases and J by 2 bases, with 5 bases between the two germline ends. Here the CDR3 DNA reads TGTGCCAGCAGTGACAGTCGCAATCAGCCCCAGCATTTT. This sequence encodes CASSDSRNQPQHF.

This chain connects TRBV6-4 to TRBJ1-2; D gene ambiguous. The ends were cut back, 8 bases at V and 8 bases at J, with 18 bases in the middle. The germline V gene has CDR1 MRHNA and CDR2 SNTAGT. The CDR3 is made up of 13 amino acids. The CDR3 nucleotides read TGTGCCAGCTCCCTACGGAGAGGGAGCGGCTACACCTTC. Translated, it gives CASSLRRGSGYTF.

V and J are TRBV3-1 (or the pseudogene TRBV3-2) and TRBJ1-5; possible D gene TRBD1, 6 bases. This CDR3 has 20 residues. Germline CDR1 reads LGHDT; CDR2 reads YNNKEL (reference sequence). V dropped 0 bases and J dropped 2 bases, with 23 bases sitting between them. CDR3 region: CASSQDKMRPGAGGNQPQHF. DNA of the CDR3: TGTGCCAGCAGCCAAGATAAGATGAGACCGGGGGCGGGGGGCAATCAGCCCCAGCATTTT.

The chain has TRBV7-6 and TRBJ2-3, with TRBD2 identical over 15 bases. The CDR3 is 16 amino acids. Germline CDR1 SGHVS, CDR2 FNYEAQ. J was trimmed by 2 bases and V by 5 bases; bases with no gene match: 2. The CDR3 is CASSRTSGGVTDTQYF. For the CDR3, the DNA is TGTGCCAGCAGCAGGACTAGCGGGGGGGTCACAGATACGCAGTATTTT.